Reported below is one TCR beta chain. In the original workflow: Reference gene primer amplification yielded estimated nucleated cell counts. Generated by immunoSEQ multiplex PCR, the TCRdb table keeps only in-frame clones and is missing some. V and J calls plus clone size are reproduced from that table; the DNA served to infer D and trimming. The table includes about 98,000 clones, approximately 84% detected once. CDR1 and CDR2 from the germline V gene are SGHNT and YYREEE (reference sequence). The V and J ends lost 0 bases and 3 bases respectively, with 8 bases between them. The CDR3 has 14 residues. The data were obtained in a study of blood T cell repertoires in COVID-19. Whole-study context: In each case, the material was cDNA or gDNA derived from T cells, B-cell-depleted T cells, or PBMCs.

This TCR derives from a woman aged 80 or over with acute or convalescent COVID-19. The rearrangement uses TRBV5-4 and TRBJ2-3; D not resolved. The sample consisted of peripheral blood. Here the CDR3 reads CASSLESPTDTQYF. The CDR3 nucleotides are TGTGCCAGCAGCTTGGAATCCCCTACAGATACGCAGTATTTT.